The TCR beta chain described here comes from a study of cytomegalovirus exposure and HLA in healthy donors. In the study overall: There were tens of millions of unique TCRs (from HLA-typed donors) in an early data release. Most genotyped donors, roughly 83% of 398, had Caucasian-associated genetic ancestry. The study's findings and limits: Later findings reportedly placed an Asian-associated ancestry cluster below the roughly 700-donor mean for N-insertions.

With 60 Vbeta and 13 Jbeta primers, the PCR was carried out. The repertoire was sequenced with immunoSEQ multiplex PCR; TCRdb's copy has only in-frame clones and lacks some. The sample holds approximately 90,000 clones, around four fifths seen once. The CDR3 extends over 16 amino acids. The germline gives CDR1 SEHNR, CDR2 FQNEAQ (reference sequence). V dropped 5 bases and J dropped 0; count of bases not matched to a gene: 9. About this clone: Antigen unknown.

The sample taken for sequencing was PBMCs. The chain carries TRBV7-9 and TRBJ1-2, with 7 bases identical to TRBD1. This clonotype originated in a male donor in good health and CMV-seronegative. The CDR3 DNA sequence: TGTGCCAGCAGCCCCACCGGGACAGACGCTAACTATGGCTACACCTTC. This translates into CASSPTGTDANYGYTF.